This TCR beta chain was found in a study of T cell changes during pregnancy in multiple sclerosis. V shed 6 bases and J shed 0 bases, with 8 bases lying between them. This CDR3 is built from 13 residues. CDR1 and CDR2 (germline): MNHEY, SVGAGI. Only in-frame clones appear in the TCRdb table, and some are missing; sequencing was by immunoSEQ multiplex PCR. This sample carries over 55,000 clones, roughly nine tenths of them seen once, and the ten largest clones take approximately 9.5%. The origin of this receptor is a female donor in good health, enrolled as a control in a pregnancy study. The gene calls are TRBV6-5 and TRBJ1-1; the D gene is possibly TRBD1 (6 bases). The material was peripheral blood, obtained after pregnancy. Here the CDR3 DNA reads TGTGCCAGCAGCGACAGGATGAACACTGAAGCTTTCTTT. Residues: CASSDRMNTEAFF.